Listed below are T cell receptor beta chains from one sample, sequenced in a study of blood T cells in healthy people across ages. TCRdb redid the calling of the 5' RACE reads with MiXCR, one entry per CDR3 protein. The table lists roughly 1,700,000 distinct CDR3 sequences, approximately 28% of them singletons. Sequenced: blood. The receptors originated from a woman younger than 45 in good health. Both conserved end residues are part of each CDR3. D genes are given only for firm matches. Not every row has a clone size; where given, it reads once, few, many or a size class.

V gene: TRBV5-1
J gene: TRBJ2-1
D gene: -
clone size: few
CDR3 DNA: TGCGCCAGCAGCCCAGCCACCGGGGGACAGCGAGTGATTGAGCAGTTCTTC
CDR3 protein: CASSPATGGQRVIEQFF

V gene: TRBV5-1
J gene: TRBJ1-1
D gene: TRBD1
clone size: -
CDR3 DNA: TGCGCCAGCAGCTTGGCCGGACAGGTTTTCGCTGAAGCTTTCTTT
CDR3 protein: CASSLAGQVFAEAFF

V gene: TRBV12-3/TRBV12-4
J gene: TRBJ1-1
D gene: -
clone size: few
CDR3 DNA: TGTGCCAGCAGCCCGGACAGCCAGGGAGCTTTCTTT
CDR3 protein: CASSPDSQGAFF

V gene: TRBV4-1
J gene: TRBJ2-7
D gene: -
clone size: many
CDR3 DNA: TGCGCCAGCAGCCAAGAGAACCCGACAGACTCCTACGAGCAGTACTTC
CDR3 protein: CASSQENPTDSYEQYF

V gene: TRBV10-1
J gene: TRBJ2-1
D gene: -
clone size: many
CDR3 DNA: TGCGCCAGCAGTGAAACTCAGGAAATCTCCCGGGGGCAGTTCTTC
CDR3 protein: CASSETQEISRGQFF

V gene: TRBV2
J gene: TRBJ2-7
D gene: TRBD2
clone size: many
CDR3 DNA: TGTGCCAGCCTCGCGGGAGTAGCCCACGAGCAGTACTTC
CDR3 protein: CASLAGVAHEQYF

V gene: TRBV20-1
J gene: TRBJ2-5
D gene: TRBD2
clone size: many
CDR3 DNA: TGCAGTGCGAAGCCGGGGGGAGAGACCCAGTACTTC
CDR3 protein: CSAKPGGETQYF

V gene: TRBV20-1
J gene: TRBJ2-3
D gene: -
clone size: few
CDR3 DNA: TGCAGTGCTAGCGCATCCGGCCAGACCACAGATACGCAGTATTTT
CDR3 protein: CSASASGQTTDTQYF

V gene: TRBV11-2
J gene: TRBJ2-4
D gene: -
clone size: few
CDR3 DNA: TGTGCCAGCAGCTTAGAAGGGGGGGCGGGAGCCAAAAACATTCAGTACTTC
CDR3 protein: CASSLEGGAGAKNIQYF

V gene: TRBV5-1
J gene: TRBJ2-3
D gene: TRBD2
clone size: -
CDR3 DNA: TGCGCCGGCAGCTCCGGGACTAGCGGCCTCACGGATACGCAGTATTTT
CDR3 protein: CAGSSGTSGLTDTQYF

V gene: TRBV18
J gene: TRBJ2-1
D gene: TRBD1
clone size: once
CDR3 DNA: TGTGCCAGCTCAGGACAGGCCATTTACAATGAGCAGTTCTTC
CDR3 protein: CASSGQAIYNEQFF

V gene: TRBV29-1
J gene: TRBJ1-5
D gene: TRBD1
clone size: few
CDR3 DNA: TGCAGCGTTCAGGACAGGGCCAATCAGCCCCAGCATTTT
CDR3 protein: CSVQDRANQPQHF

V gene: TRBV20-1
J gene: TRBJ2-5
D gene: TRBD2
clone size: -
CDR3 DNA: TGCAGTGCTCCCGGACTAGCGGGAGGGCCAGGAGAGACCCAGTACTTC
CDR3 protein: CSAPGLAGGPGETQYF

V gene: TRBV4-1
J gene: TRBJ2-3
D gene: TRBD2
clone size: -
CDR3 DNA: TGCGCCAGCAGCCAAGTTCGACTAGCGAGTCCCACAGATACGCAGTATTTT
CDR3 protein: CASSQVRLASPTDTQYF

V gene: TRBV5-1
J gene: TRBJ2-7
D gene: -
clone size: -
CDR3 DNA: TGCGCCAGCTACCAGGGGCCTCCAGGTTACGAGCAGTACTTC
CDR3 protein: CASYQGPPGYEQYF

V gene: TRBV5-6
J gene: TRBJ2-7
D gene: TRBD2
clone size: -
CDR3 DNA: TGTGCCAGCAGCTTACCCGGGACTAGCGGGTTTTCCTCCTACGAGCAGTACTTC
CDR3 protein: CASSLPGTSGFSSYEQYF

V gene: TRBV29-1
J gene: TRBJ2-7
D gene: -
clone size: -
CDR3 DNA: TGCAGCGTTGAATTTCCGGATACCTACGAGCAGTACTTC
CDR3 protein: CSVEFPDTYEQYF

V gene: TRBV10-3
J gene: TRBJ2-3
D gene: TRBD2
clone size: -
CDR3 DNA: TGTGCCATCAGTGAGTCGGCGGGGGGGAGTACAGATACGCAGTATTTT
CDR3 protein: CAISESAGGSTDTQYF

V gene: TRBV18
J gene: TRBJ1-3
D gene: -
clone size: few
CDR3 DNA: TGTGCCAGCTCATTTGACGGTCGTTCTGGAAACACCATATATTTT
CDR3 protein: CASSFDGRSGNTIYF

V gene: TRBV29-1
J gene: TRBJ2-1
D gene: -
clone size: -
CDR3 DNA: TGCAGCGTTGAAGCCGGGGGAGGGGGGGTGGATGAGCAGTTCTTC
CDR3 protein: CSVEAGGGGVDEQFF

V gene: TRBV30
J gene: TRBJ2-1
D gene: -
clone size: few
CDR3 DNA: TGTGCCTCCCTCAGGAGTCCCCTTTACAATGAGCAGTTCTTC
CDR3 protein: CASLRSPLYNEQFF

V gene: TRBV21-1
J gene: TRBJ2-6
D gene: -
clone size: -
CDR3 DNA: TGTGCCAGCAGCAACAGGGGGCAGTGGTCTGGGGCCAACGTCCTGACTTTC
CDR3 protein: CASSNRGQWSGANVLTF

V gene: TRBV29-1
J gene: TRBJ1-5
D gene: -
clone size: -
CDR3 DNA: TGCAGCGTGGCGGAGGGGAACGCGGATCAGCCCCAGCATTTT
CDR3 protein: CSVAEGNADQPQHF

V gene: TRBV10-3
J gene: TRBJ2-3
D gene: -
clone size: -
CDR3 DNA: TGTGCCATCAGTCCCACGGGGGCTAGCACAGATACGCAGTATTTT
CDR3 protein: CAISPTGASTDTQYF